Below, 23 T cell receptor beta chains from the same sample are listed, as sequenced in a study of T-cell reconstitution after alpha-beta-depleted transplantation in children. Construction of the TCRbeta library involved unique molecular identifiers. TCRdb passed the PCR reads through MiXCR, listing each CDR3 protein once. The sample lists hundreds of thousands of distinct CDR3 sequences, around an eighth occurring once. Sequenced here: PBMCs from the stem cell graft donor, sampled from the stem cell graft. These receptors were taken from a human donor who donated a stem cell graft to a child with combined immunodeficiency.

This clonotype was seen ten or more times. The CDR3 protein is CASRTSGDSYNEQFF. The CDR3 nucleotides are TGTGCCAGCAGGACTAGCGGGGACTCCTACAATGAGCAGTTCTTC. This sequence joins TRBV12-3 or TRBV12-4 and TRBJ2-1, with 11 nucleotides matching TRBD2. The CDR3 sequence is 15 residues long. V lost 6 bases and J lost 0; bases outside the gene matches: 1.

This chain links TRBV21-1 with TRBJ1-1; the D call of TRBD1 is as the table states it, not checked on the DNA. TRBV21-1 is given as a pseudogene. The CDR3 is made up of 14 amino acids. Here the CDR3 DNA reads TGTGCCAGCAGAACAGACAGCATGAACACTGAAGCTTTCTTT. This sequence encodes CASRTDSMNTEAFF.

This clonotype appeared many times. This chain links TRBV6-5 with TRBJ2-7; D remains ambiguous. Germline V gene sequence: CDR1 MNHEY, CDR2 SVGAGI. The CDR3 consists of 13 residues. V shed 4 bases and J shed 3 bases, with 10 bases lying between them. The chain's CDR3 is CASSSRTDYEQYF. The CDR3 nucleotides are TGTGCCAGCAGTTCCCGGACGGACTACGAGCAGTACTTC.

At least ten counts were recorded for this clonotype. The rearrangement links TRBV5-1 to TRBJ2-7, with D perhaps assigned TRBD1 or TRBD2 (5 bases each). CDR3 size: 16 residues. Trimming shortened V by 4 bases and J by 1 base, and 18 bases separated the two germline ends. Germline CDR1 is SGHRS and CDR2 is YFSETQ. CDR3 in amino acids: CASSHREGVKSYEQYF. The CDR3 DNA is TGCGCCAGCAGCCACCGGGAAGGGGTTAAGTCCTACGAGCAGTACTTC. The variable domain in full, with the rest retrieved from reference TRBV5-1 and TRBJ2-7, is KAGVTQTPRYLIKTRGQQVTLSCSPISGHRSVSWYQQTPGQGLQFLFEYFSETQRNKGNFPGRFSGRQFSNSRSEMNVSTLELGDSALYLCASSHREGVKSYEQYFGPGTRLTVT.

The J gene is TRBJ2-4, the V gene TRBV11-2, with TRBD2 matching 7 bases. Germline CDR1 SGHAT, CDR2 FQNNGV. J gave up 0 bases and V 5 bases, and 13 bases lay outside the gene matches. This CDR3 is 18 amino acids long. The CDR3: CASSHPTGGTLAKNIQYF. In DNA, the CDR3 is TGTGCCAGCAGCCACCCAACCGGGGGGACGTTAGCCAAAAACATTCAGTACTTC.

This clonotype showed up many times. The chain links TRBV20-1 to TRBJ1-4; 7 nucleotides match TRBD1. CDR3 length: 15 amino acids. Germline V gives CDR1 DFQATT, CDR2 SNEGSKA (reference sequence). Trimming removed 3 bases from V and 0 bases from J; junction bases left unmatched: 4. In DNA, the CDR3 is TGCAGTGCTAGGGGACAGACAACAACTAATGAAAAACTGTTTTTT. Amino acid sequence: CSARGQTTTNEKLFF.

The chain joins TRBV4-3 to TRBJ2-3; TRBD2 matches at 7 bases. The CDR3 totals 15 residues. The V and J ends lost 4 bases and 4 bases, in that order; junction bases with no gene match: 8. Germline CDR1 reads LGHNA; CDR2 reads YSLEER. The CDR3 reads CASSRIRLASDTQYF. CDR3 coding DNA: TGCGCCAGCAGCCGGATCAGACTAGCATCAGATACGCAGTATTTT.

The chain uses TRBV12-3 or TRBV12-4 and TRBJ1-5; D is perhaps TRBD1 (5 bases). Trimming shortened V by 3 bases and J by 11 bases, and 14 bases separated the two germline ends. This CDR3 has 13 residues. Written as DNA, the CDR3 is TGTGCCAGCAGTTTCCTGACAGCCGGGGCCCAGCATTTT. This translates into CASSFLTAGAQHF.

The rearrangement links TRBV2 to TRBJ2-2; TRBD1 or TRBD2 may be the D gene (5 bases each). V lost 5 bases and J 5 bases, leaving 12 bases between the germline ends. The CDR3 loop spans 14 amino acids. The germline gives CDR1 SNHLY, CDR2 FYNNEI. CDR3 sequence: CASSTGLVTGELFF. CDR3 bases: TGTGCCAGCAGTACGGGGCTCGTGACCGGGGAGCTGTTTTTT.

The CDR3 DNA follows: TGTGCCAGCAGTTTAACGCAGGGGCTCTCCTACGAGCAGTACTTC. Encoded protein: CASSLTQGLSYEQYF. The gene calls are TRBV27 and TRBJ2-7; D is perhaps TRBD1 (6 bases). The V and J ends lost 2 bases and 0 bases respectively, with 11 bases between them. Germline V lookup: CDR1 MNHEY, CDR2 SMNVEV (reference sequence). The length of the CDR3 is 15 residues.

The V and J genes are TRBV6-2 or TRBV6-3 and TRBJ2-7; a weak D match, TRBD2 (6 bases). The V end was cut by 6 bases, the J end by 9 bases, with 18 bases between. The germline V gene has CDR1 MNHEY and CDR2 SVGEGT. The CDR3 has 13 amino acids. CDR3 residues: CASSDELDGGQYF. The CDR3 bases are TGTGCCAGCAGCGATGAGCTGGACGGGGGGCAGTACTTC.

In DNA, the CDR3 is TGTGCCAGCAACAGAGGGGGGCTCGGCGGCTACAATGAGCAGTTCTTC. Translating it yields CASNRGGLGGYNEQFF. This chain connects TRBV9 to TRBJ2-1, with D tentatively TRBD1 or TRBD2 (6 bases each). Trimming removed 6 bases at V and 3 bases at J, with 19 bases between. Germline V gene data show CDR1 as SGDLS and CDR2 as YYNGEE. This CDR3 region has 16 residues. Full variable domain (missing parts from reference TRBV9 and TRBJ2-1): DSGVTQTPKHLITATGQRVTLRCSPRSGDLSVYWYQQSLDQGLQFLIQYYNGEERAKGNILERFSAQQFPDLHSELNLSSLELGDSALYFCASNRGGLGGYNEQFFGPGTRLTVL.

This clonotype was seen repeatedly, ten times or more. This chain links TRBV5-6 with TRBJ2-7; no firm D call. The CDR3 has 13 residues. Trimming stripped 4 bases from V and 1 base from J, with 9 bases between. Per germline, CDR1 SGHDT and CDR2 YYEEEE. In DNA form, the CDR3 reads TGTGCCAGCAGCCCGCAGGTATCCTACGAGCAGTACTTC. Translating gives CASSPQVSYEQYF.

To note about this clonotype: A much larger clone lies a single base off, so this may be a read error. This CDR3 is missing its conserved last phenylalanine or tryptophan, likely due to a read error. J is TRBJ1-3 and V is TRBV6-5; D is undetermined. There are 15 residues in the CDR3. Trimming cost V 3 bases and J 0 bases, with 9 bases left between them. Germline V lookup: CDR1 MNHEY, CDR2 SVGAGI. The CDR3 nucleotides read TGTGCCAGCAGTTATGATCCCAGCTCTGGAAACACCATATATTGT. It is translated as CASSYDPSSGNTIYC.

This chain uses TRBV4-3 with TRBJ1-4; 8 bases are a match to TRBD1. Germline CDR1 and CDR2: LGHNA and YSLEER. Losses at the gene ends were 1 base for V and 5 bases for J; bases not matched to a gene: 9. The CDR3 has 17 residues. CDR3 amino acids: CASSQGLPGQENEKLFF. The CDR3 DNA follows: TGCGCCAGCAGCCAAGGCCTTCCGGGACAGGAAAATGAAAAACTGTTTTTT.

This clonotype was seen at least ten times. DNA for the CDR3: TGTGCCAGCAGTGGCTGGGGGGCGGACGGGGAGCTGTTTTTT. Translation: CASSGWGADGELFF. The chain links TRBV12-3 or TRBV12-4 to TRBJ2-2; D tentatively fits TRBD1 or TRBD2 (6 bases each). The length of the CDR3 is 14 residues. V lost 5 bases and J lost 7, with 14 bases in between.

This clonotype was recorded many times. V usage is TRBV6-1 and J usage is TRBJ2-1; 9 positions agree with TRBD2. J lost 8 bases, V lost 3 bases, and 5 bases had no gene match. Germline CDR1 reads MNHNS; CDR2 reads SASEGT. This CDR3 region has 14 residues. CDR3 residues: CASSERGGEDEQFF. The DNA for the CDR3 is TGTGCCAGCAGTGAGCGGGGGGGCGAAGATGAGCAGTTCTTC.

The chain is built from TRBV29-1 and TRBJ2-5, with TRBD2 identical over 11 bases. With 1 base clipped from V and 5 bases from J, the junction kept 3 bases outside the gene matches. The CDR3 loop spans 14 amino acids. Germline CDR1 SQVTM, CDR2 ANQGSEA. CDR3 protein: CSVEASGGRETQYF. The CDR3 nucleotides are TGCAGCGTTGAAGCTAGCGGGGGGAGGGAGACCCAGTACTTC.

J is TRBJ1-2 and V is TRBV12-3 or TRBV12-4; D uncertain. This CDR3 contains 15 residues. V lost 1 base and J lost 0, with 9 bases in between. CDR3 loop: CASSLDVITNYGYTF. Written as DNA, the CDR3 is TGTGCCAGCAGTTTAGATGTAATTACTAACTATGGCTACACCTTC.

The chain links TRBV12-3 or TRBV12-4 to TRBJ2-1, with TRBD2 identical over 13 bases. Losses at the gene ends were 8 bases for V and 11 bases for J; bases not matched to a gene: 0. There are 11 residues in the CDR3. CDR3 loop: CASGTSGKQFF. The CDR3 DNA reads TGTGCCAGCGGGACTAGCGGGAAGCAGTTCTTC.

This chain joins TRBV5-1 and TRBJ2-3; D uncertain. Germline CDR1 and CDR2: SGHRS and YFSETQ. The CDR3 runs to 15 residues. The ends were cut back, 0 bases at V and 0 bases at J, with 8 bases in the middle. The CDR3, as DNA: TGCGCCAGCAGCTTGGTTGGGGATAGCACAGATACGCAGTATTTT. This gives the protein CASSLVGDSTDTQYF. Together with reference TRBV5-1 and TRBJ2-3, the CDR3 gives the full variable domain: KAGVTQTPRYLIKTRGQQVTLSCSPISGHRSVSWYQQTPGQGLQFLFEYFSETQRNKGNFPGRFSGRQFSNSRSEMNVSTLELGDSALYLCASSLVGDSTDTQYFGPGTRLTVL.

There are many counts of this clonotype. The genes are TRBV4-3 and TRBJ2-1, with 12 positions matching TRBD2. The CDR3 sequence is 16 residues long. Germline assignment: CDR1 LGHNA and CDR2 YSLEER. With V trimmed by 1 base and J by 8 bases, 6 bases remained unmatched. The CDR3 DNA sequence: TGCGCCAGCAGCCAAGTTTCGACTAGCGGGAGCGATGAGCAGTTCTTC. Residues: CASSQVSTSGSDEQFF.

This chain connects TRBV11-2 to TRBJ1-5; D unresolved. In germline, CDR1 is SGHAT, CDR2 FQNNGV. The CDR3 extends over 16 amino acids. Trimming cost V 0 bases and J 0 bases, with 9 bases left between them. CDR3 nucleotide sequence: TGTGCCAGCAGCTTAGACCCCAGGATTAGCAATCAGCCCCAGCATTTT. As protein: CASSLDPRISNQPQHF.